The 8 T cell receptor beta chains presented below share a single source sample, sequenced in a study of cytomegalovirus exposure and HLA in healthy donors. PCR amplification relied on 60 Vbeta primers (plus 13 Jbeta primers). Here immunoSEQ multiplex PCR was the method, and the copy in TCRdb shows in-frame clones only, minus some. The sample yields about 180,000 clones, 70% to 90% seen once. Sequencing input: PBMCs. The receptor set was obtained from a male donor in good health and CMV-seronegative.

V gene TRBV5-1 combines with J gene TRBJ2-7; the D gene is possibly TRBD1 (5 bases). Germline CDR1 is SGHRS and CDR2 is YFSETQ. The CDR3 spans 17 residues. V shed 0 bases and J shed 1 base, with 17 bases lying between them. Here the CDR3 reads CASSLGVSRDLSYEQYF. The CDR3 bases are TGCGCCAGCAGCTTGGGGGTAAGCAGGGATCTGTCCTACGAGCAGTACTTC.

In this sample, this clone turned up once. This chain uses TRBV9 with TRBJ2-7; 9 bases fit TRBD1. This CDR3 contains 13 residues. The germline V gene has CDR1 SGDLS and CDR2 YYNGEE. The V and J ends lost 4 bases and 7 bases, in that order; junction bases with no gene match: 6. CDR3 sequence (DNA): TGTGCCAGCAGCCGGGACAGGGTGCAGGAGCAGTACTTC. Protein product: CASSRDRVQEQYF.

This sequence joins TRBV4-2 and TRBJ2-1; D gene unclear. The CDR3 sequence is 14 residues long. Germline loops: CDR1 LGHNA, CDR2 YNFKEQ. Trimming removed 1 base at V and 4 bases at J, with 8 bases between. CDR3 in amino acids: CASSQGPGYNEQFF. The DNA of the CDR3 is TGTGCCAGCAGCCAAGGGCCAGGATACAATGAGCAGTTCTTC.

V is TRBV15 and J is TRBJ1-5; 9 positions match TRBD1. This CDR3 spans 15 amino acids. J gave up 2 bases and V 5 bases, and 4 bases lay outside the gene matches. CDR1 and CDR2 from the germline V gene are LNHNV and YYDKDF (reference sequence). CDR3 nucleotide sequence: TGTGCCACCAGCGAAACAGGGGGCCGCAATCAGCCCCAGCATTTT. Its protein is CATSETGGRNQPQHF.

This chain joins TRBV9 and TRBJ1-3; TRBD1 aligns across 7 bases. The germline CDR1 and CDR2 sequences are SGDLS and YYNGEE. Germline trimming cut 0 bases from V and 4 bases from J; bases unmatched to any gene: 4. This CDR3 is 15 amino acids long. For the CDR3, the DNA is TGTGCCAGCAGCGTAGTGGGACAGTCGGGAAACACCATATATTTT. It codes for CASSVVGQSGNTIYF.

The CDR3 DNA reads as TGTGCCAGCATGGGGCAACAGGGACAGACCCAGTACTTC. Translation gives CASMGQQGQTQYF. V is TRBV27 and J is TRBJ2-5, with D possibly TRBD1 on 6 matching bases. The CDR3 has 13 amino acids. V was clipped by 7 bases and J by 6 bases, with 15 bases between them. CDR1 MNHEY and CDR2 SMNVEV come from the germline V gene (reference sequence).

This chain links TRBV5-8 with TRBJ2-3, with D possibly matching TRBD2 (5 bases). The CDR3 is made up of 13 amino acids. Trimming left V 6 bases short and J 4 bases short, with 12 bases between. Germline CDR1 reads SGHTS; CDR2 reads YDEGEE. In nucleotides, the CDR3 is TGTGCCAGCACGGGGATAGCTTCAGATACGCAGTATTTT. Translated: CASTGIASDTQYF. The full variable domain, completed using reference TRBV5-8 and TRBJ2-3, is EAGVTQSPTHLIKTRGQQATLRCSPISGHTSVYWYQQALGLGLQFLLWYDEGEERNRGNFPPRFSGRQFPNYSSELNVNALELEDSALYLCASTGIASDTQYFGPGTRLTVL.

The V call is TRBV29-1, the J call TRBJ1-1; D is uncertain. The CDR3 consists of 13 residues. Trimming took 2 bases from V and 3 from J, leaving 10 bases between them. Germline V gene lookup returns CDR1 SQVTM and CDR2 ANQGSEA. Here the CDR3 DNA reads TGCAGCGTTGAATATGGGCAGGACACTGAAGCTTTCTTT. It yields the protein CSVEYGQDTEAFF.